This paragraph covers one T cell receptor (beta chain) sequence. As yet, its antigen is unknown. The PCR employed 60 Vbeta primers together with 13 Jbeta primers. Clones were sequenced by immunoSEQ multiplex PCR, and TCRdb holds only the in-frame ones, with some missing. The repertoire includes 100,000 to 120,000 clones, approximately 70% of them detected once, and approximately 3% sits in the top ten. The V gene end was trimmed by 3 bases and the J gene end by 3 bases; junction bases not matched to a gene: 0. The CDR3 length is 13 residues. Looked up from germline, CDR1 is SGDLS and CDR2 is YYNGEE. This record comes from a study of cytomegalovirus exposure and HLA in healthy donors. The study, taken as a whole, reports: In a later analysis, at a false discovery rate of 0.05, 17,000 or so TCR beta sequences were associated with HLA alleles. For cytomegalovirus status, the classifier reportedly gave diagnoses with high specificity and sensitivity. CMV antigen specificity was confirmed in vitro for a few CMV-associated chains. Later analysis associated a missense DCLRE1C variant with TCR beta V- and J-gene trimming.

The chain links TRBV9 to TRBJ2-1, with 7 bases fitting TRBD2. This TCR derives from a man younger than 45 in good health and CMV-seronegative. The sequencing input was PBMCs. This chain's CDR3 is CASSGTSYNEQFF. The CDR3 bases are TGTGCCAGCAGCGGGACTAGCTACAATGAGCAGTTCTTC.